This T cell receptor (beta chain) was sequenced during a study of CD8+CD57+ T cells in acquired aplastic anemia. Study-level information: DNA recovered from sorted CD4+ and CD8+ cells had a mean of approximately 3.2 ug. General study points: A significant difference in CD8+ Simpson's diversity between patients and controls was not found. Common to patients and controls were twenty-nine CD8+ CDR3 sequences.

Regarding this clonotype: The antigen is not known. Given a much more abundant clone one base away, this may be a read error.

Before being chosen for sequencing, patients had shown CD8+CD57+ cell expansion by flow cytometry. None of the patients had been given any therapy when their blood was sampled. Germline V gene sequence: CDR1 SGHNT, CDR2 YENEEA. The CDR3 is 14 residues long. The template used for profiling TCR beta VDJ and CDR3 was genomic DNA. TCRdb analysed the reads with MiXCR anew, one entry per CDR3 protein. The sample contains fewer than 200,000 distinct CDR3 sequences, roughly 50% of which appear only once. Sequenced input: sorted CD4+, CD8+, or CD8+CD57+ T cells (not recorded which) from PBMCs. The V call is TRBV11-3, the J call TRBJ2-5, with D possibly TRBD1 on 5 matching bases. This sequence was found in a human donor with aplastic anemia. In DNA form, the CDR3 reads TGTGCCAGCAGCTTGACTGGGGCGGAAGAGACCCAGCACTTC. It specifies CASSLTGAEETQHF.